Listed below are T cell receptor beta chains from one sample, sequenced in a study of shared clonotypes between healthy human individuals. The table came from immunoSEQ multiplex PCR; TCRdb's copy has only in-frame clones and leaves some out. The sample has hundreds of thousands of clones; about three quarters are singletons. Sequenced material: memory CD4+ T cells sorted from blood. The receptor source for this set is a woman in her thirties in good health. Each CDR3 is given with its conserved first and last residue. The D gene is left open where the match is weak. Size is stated for part of the rows, as once, few or many counts, or as a class when the clone is expanded.

V: TRBV5-1; D: TRBD1; size: few; J: TRBJ1-5; DNA: TGCGCCAGCAGCTACACAGGGGGCAATCAGCCCCAGCATTTT; CDR3: CASSYTGGNQPQHF
V: TRBV14; D: TRBD2; size: NA; J: TRBJ2-1; DNA: TGTGCCAGCAGCCAAACACGACTAGCGGGACTCACACGCAATGAGCAGTTCTTC; CDR3: CASSQTRLAGLTRNEQFF
V: TRBV10-3; D: NA; size: NA; J: TRBJ1-2; DNA: TGTGCCATCAGTGAGTCGCAGGGAGGTGGCTACACCTTC; CDR3: CAISESQGGGYTF
V: TRBV30; D: TRBD1; size: many; J: TRBJ2-1; DNA: TGTGCCTGGAAATTGTTACAGGGGGCAAGCAATGAGCAGTTCTTC; CDR3: CAWKLLQGASNEQFF
V: TRBV30; D: TRBD2; size: NA; J: TRBJ2-1; DNA: TGTGCCTGGAGCGGATCTGGACTAGCGGCTAGAGGGAGGGAGCAGTTCTTC; CDR3: CAWSGSGLAARGREQFF
V: TRBV13; D: TRBD2; size: NA; J: TRBJ2-7; DNA: TGTGCCAGCAGCATACGAGCGGGATCCTACGAGCAGTACTTC; CDR3: CASSIRAGSYEQYF
V: TRBV5-4; D: NA; size: NA; J: TRBJ2-7; DNA: TGTGCCAGCAGCTACAGCAACTACGAGCAGTACTTC; CDR3: CASSYSNYEQYF
V: TRBV4-2; D: TRBD2; size: NA; J: TRBJ2-3; DNA: TGTGCCAGCAGCCAAGAGATCGGGCTAGCGGGTAATACGCAGTATTTT; CDR3: CASSQEIGLAGNTQYF
V: TRBV5-1; D: NA; size: NA; J: TRBJ2-3; DNA: TGCGCCAGCAGCCCGGACACTGATACGCAGTATTTT; CDR3: CASSPDTDTQYF
V: TRBV25-1; D: TRBD1; size: NA; J: TRBJ2-5; DNA: TGTGCCAGCAGTGAATCCCGGGACAGTGGGAAGGAGACCCAGTACTTC; CDR3: CASSESRDSGKETQYF
V: TRBV5-5; D: NA; size: many; J: TRBJ2-5; DNA: TGTGCCAGCAGCAGGGCTGGCGGGACCCAGTACTTC; CDR3: CASSRAGGTQYF
V: TRBV5-1; D: NA; size: NA; J: TRBJ1-1; DNA: TGCGCCAGCAGCCCGACGGTAGCCACTGAAGCTTTCTTT; CDR3: CASSPTVATEAFF
V: TRBV6-1; D: NA; size: few; J: TRBJ2-1; DNA: TGTGCCAGCAGTGAACTTTTCCCACTGATTGAGCAGTTCTTC; CDR3: CASSELFPLIEQFF
V: TRBV7-2; D: NA; size: NA; J: TRBJ1-1; DNA: TGTGCCAGCAGCCTGAGGATGGGACAAGTCAACACTGAAGCTTTCTTT; CDR3: CASSLRMGQVNTEAFF
V: TRBV30; D: TRBD2; size: NA; J: TRBJ2-7; DNA: TGTGCCTGGAGTGTACCGGGGGGTACCTACGAGCAGTACTTC; CDR3: CAWSVPGGTYEQYF
V: TRBV29-1; D: NA; size: NA; J: TRBJ1-5; DNA: TGCAGCGCCTCCGGGACAAAGGATCAGCCCCAGCATTTT; CDR3: CSASGTKDQPQHF
V: TRBV9; D: TRBD2; size: NA; J: TRBJ2-6; DNA: TGTGCCAGCCCTAGACTAGCGGGGCCCTCTGGGGCCAACGTCCTGACTTTC; CDR3: CASPRLAGPSGANVLTF
V: TRBV1; D: NA; size: many; J: TRBJ2-7; DNA: TGCACCAGCAGCTGCAATAAAACCGGGACTACTAACGAGCAGTACTTC; CDR3: CTSSCNKTGTTNEQYF
V: TRBV27; D: TRBD2; size: NA; J: TRBJ2-3; DNA: TGTGCCAGCAGTTTATCCCCGGGAGGGGGGACAGATACGCAGTATTTT; CDR3: CASSLSPGGGTDTQYF
V: TRBV28; D: TRBD2; size: once; J: TRBJ2-3; DNA: TGTGCCAGCAGTGCTGGCGCGCTAGCGGGAGGGCTGACAGATACGCAGTATTTT; CDR3: CASSAGALAGGLTDTQYF
V: TRBV7-8; D: NA; size: NA; J: TRBJ2-7; DNA: TGTGCCAGCAGCATACTGACTAGCTCCTACGAGCAGTACTTC; CDR3: CASSILTSSYEQYF
V: TRBV25-1; D: TRBD1; size: few; J: TRBJ2-5; DNA: TGTGCCAGCAGTGGCTCACCGACAGGGGCTCCTCGGACCCAGTACTTC; CDR3: CASSGSPTGAPRTQYF
V: TRBV27; D: NA; size: NA; J: TRBJ2-1; DNA: TGTGCCAGCAGTCCGAGGGGGACTATTATGAATGAGCAGTTCTTC; CDR3: CASSPRGTIMNEQFF
V: TRBV6-5; D: NA; size: NA; J: TRBJ1-5; DNA: TGTGCCAGCGGTAGAGGATATCAGCCCCAGCATTTT; CDR3: CASGRGYQPQHF
V: TRBV6-5; D: TRBD1; size: NA; J: TRBJ1-5; DNA: TGTGCCAGCAGTTCCGCACAGGGGGATCAGCCCCAGCATTTT; CDR3: CASSSAQGDQPQHF
V: TRBV27; D: NA; size: NA; J: TRBJ2-1; DNA: TGTGCCAGCAAGACGACAGCCCTCTCCTACAATGAGCAGTTCTTC; CDR3: CASKTTALSYNEQFF
V: TRBV2; D: NA; size: few; J: TRBJ2-3; DNA: TGTGCCAGCAGCCCCTTAACTAGTGGCACAGATACGCAGTATTTT; CDR3: CASSPLTSGTDTQYF
V: TRBV10-3; D: NA; size: NA; J: TRBJ1-1; DNA: TGTGCCATCACGGATTCGAACACTGAAGCTTTCTTT; CDR3: CAITDSNTEAFF
V: TRBV27; D: NA; size: NA; J: TRBJ2-7; DNA: TGTGCCAGCGGATCTGGTGTGTACGAGCAGTACTTC; CDR3: CASGSGVYEQYF
V: TRBV28; D: NA; size: NA; J: TRBJ2-3; DNA: TGTGCCAGCAGTTTCGGCGGACCAGATACGCAGTATTTT; CDR3: CASSFGGPDTQYF
V: TRBV30; D: NA; size: NA; J: TRBJ2-7; DNA: TGTGCCTGGGGGACCGCCCTCGAGCAGTACTTC; CDR3: CAWGTALEQYF
V: TRBV6-1; D: NA; size: NA; J: TRBJ2-2; DNA: TGTGCCAGCAGGGGGCTGGGATCGAACACCGGGGAGCTGTTTTTT; CDR3: CASRGLGSNTGELFF
V: TRBV5-8; D: TRBD1; size: few; J: TRBJ1-2; DNA: TGTGCCAGCAGCTTGGGGGGAACGGGGACAGCCTATGGCTACACCTTC; CDR3: CASSLGGTGTAYGYTF